The present TCR beta chain was sequenced within a study of Tregs in tolerant kidney transplant recipients. Generated by immunoSEQ multiplex PCR, the TCRdb table keeps only in-frame clones and is missing some. The table records 50,000 to 80,000 clones, 98% of them present only once. Regarding the study as a whole: Nucleotide sequences could not be compared across some patients' samples due to primer changes.

With 2 bases clipped from V and 3 bases from J, the junction kept 5 bases outside the gene matches. The germline V gene encodes CDR1 LGHNT and CDR2 FRNRAP. CDR3 length equals 16 residues. Comment on this clone: The antigen remains undetermined.

Unstimulated Tregs (CD4+CD25+CD127-) and CD4+CD25- non-Tregs were sorted from PBMCs. V usage is TRBV12-5 and J usage is TRBJ1-2; 11 nucleotides match TRBD1. This material consisted of Tregs from blood, taken before the transplant. The TCR was taken from a human donor who received a combined kidney and bone marrow transplant. In DNA form, the CDR3 reads TGTGCTAGTGGTTTGATGGGACAGGGGGAAGACTATGGCTACACCTTC. It specifies CASGLMGQGEDYGYTF.